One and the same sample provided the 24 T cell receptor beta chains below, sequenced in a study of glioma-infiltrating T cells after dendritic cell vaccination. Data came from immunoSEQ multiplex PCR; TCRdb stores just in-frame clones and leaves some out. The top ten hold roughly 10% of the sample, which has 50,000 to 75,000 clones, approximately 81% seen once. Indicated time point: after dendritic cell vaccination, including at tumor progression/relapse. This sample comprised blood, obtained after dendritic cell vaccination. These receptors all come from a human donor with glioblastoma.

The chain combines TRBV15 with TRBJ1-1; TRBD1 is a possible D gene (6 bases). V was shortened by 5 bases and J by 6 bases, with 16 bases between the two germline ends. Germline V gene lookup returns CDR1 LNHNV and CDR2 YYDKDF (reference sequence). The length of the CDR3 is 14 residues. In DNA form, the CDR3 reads TGTGCCACCAGCGTAAGGGGGGCGGGGGCTGAAGCTTTCTTT. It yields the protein CATSVRGAGAEAFF.

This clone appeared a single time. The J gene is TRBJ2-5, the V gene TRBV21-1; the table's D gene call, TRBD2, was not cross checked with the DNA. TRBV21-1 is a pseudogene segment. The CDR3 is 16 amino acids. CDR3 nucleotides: TGTGCCAGCAGCAGGACTAGCGGGGGCCCGGGGGAGACCCAGTACTTC. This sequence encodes CASSRTSGGPGETQYF.

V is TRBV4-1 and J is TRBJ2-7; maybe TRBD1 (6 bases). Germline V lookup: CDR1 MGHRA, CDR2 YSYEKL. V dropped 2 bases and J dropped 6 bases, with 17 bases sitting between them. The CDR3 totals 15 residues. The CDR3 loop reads CASSQHLPRDIEQYF. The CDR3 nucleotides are TGCGCCAGCAGCCAACACCTACCCCGGGACATCGAGCAGTACTTC.

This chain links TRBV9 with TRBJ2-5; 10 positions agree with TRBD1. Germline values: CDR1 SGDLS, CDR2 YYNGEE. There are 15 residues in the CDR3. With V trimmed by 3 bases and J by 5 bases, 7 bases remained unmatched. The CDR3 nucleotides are TGTGCCAGCAGCGGAAAGACAGGGGGCCGCGAGACCCAGTACTTC. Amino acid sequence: CASSGKTGGRETQYF.

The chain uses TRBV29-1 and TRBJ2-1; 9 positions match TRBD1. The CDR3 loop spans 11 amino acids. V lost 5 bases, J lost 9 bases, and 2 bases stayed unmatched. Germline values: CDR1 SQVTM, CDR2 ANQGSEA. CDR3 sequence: CSVRTGAEQFF. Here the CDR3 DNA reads TGCAGCGTTAGGACAGGGGCTGAGCAGTTCTTC.

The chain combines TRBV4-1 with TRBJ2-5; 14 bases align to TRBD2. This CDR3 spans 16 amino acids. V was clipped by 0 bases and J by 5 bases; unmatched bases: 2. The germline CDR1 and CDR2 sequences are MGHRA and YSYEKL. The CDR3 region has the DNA TGCGCCAGCAGCCAAGAGACTAGCGGGGGGGCCGAGACCCAGTACTTC. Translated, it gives CASSQETSGGAETQYF.

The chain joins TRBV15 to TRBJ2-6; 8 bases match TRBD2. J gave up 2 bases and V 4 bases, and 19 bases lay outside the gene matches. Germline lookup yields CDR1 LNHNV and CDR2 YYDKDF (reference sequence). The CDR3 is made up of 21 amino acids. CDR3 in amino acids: CATSKGVGGATRQAGANVLTF. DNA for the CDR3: TGTGCCACCAGCAAAGGGGTCGGGGGGGCGACCCGTCAGGCTGGGGCCAACGTCCTGACTTTC.

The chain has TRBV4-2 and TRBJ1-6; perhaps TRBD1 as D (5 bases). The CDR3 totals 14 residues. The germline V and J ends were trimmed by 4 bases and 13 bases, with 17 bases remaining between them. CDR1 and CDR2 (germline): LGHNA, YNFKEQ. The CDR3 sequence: CASSRGLGDSPLHF. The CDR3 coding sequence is TGTGCCAGCAGCCGGGGCTTGGGGGACTCCCCCCTCCACTTT.

CDR3 nucleotides: TGTGCCAGCAGCTTCCGGGACAGTGGTTACACTGAAGCTTTCTTT. It specifies CASSFRDSGYTEAFF. The rearrangement links TRBV11-2 to TRBJ1-1, with TRBD1 identical over 7 bases. The CDR3 covers 15 residues. The germline gives CDR1 SGHAT, CDR2 FQNNGV. V lost 3 bases, J lost 3 bases, and 7 bases stayed unmatched. Full variable domain (outside the CDR3, taken from reference TRBV11-2 and TRBJ1-1): EAGVAQSPRYKIIEKRQSVAFWCNPISGHATLYWYQQILGQGPKLLIQFQNNGVVDDSQLPKDRFSAERLKGVDSTLKIQPAKLEDSAVYLCASSFRDSGYTEAFFGQGTRLTVV.

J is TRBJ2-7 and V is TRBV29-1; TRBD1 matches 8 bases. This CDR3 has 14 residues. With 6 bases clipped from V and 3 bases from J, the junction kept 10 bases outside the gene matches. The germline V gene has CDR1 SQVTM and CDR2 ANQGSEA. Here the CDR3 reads CSVDRGGRGYEQYF. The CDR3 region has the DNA TGCAGCGTAGACAGGGGCGGAAGGGGCTACGAGCAGTACTTC.

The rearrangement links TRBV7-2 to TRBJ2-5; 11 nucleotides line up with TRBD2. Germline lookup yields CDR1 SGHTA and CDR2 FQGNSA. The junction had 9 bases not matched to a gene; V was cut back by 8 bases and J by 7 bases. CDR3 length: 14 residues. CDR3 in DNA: TGTGCCAGCCGCCCGACTAGCGGGGCCACGACCCAGTACTTC. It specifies CASRPTSGATTQYF.

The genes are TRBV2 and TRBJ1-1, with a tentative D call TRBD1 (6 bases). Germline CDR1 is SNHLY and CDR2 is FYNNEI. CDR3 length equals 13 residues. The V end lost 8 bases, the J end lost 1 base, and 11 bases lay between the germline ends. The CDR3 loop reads CASPGQTNTEAFF. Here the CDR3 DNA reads TGTGCCAGCCCCGGACAGACGAACACTGAAGCTTTCTTT.

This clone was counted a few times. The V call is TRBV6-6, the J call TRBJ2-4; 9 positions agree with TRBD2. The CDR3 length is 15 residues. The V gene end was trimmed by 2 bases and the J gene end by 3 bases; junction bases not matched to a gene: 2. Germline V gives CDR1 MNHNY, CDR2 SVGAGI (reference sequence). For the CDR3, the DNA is TGTGCCAGCAGTTACCCGCGGGAGGGCAAAAACATTCAGTACTTC. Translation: CASSYPREGKNIQYF.

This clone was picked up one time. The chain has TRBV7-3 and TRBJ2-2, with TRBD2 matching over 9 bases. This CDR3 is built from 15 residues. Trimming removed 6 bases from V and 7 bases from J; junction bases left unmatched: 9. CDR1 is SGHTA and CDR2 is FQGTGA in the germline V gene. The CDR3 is CASSLAGPYDGELFF. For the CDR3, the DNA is TGTGCCAGCAGTCTAGCGGGGCCCTACGACGGGGAGCTGTTTTTT.

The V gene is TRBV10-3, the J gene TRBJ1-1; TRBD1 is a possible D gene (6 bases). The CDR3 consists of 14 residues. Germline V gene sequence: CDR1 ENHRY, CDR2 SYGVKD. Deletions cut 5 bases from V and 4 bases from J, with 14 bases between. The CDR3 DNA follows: TGTGCCATCAGTCAAACTACAGGGCTCACTGAAGCTTTCTTT. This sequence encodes CAISQTTGLTEAFF.

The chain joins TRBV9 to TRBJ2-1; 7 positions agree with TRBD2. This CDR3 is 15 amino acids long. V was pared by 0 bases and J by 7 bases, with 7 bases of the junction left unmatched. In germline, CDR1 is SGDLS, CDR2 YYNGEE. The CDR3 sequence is CASSVATSPWNEQFF. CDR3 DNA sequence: TGTGCCAGCAGCGTAGCGACTAGCCCTTGGAATGAGCAGTTCTTC.

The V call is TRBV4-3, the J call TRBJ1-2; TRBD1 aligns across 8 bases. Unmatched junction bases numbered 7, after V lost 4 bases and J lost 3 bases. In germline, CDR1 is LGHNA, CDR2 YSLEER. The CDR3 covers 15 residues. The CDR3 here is CASSRLDRVDYGYTF. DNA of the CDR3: TGCGCCAGCAGCCGGTTGGACAGGGTAGACTATGGCTACACCTTC.

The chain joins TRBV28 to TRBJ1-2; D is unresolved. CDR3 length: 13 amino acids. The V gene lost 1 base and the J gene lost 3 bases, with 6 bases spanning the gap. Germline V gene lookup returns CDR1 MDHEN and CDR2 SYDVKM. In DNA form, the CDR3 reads TGTGCCAGCAGTTTATACAGAGACTATGGCTACACCTTC. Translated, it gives CASSLYRDYGYTF.

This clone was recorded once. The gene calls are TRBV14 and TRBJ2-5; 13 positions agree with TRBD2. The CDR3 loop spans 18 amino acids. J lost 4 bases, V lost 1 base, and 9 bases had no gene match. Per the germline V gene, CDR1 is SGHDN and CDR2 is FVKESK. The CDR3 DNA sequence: TGTGCCAGCAGCCAAGCCCGGACTAGCGGGGGCCTGGGAGAGACCCAGTACTTC. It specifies CASSQARTSGGLGETQYF.

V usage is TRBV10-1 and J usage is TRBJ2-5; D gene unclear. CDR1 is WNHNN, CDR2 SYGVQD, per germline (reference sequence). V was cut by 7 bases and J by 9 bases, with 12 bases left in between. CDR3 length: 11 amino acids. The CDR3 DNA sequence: TGCGCCAGCATCTACGCCCGGGCCCAGTACTTC. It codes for CASIYARAQYF.

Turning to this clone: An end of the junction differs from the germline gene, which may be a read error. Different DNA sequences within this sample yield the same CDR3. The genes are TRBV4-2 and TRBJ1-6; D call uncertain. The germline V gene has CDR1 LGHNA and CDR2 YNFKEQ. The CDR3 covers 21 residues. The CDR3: CASSQETLTPNLRVRDSPLHF. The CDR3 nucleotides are TGTGCCAGCAGCCAAGAAACCCTCACCCCGAACCTACGGGTTCGGGATTCCCCCCTCCACTTT.

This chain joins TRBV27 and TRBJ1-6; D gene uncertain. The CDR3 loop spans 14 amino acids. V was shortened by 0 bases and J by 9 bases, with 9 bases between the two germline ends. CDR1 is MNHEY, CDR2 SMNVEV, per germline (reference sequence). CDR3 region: CASSLSRGSSPLHF. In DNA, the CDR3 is TGTGCCAGCAGTTTATCTCGGGGTAGTTCACCCCTCCACTTT.

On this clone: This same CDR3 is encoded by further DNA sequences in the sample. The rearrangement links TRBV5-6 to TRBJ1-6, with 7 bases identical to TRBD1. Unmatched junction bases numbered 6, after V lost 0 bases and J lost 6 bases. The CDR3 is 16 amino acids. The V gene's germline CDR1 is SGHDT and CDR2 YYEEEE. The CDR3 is CASSLEAGGRNSPLHF. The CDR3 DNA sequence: TGTGCCAGCAGCTTGGAGGCAGGGGGGCGTAATTCACCCCTCCACTTT.

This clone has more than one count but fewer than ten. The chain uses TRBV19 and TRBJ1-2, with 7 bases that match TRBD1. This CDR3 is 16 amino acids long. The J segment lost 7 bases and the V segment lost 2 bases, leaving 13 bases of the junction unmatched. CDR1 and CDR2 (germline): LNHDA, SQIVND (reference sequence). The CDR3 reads CASSIQGRGGVGGYTF. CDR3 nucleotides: TGTGCCAGTAGTATACAGGGGAGAGGGGGCGTCGGTGGCTACACCTTC.